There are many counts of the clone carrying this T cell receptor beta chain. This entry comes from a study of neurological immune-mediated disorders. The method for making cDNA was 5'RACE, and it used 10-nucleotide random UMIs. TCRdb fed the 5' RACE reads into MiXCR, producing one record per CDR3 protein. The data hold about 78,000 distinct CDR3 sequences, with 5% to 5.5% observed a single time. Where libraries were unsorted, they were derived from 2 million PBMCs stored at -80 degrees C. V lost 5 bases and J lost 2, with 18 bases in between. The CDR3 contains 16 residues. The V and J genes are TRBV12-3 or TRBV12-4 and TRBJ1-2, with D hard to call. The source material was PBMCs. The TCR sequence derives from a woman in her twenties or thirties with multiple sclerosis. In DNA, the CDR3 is TGTGCCAGCAGTCCGACGGCAGGCAGCAAAAACTATGGCTACACCTTC. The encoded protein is CASSPTAGSKNYGYTF.